A single T cell receptor beta chain is shown here with its context. This clone's antigen is unknown. No much larger clone is present one base from it, and per-base qualities are unavailable. This sample was included in a study of T cell responses to AZD1222 COVID-19 vaccine (dated by TCRdb to 2020 to 2022). Study-wide context: Because spike-specific TCR depth and breadth did not differ between the two schedules, AZD1222 recipients who got a second dose at roughly 4 weeks were pooled with those who got a second dose at roughly 12 weeks. A total of 230 to 250 trial participants underwent TCR sequencing, of whom about 210 received two doses of AZD1222 and about 26 received two doses of the MenACWY control vaccine. Enrollment into the trials was organized by age into subgroups of 18-55, 56-69 and 70-plus years, and those subgroups contained about 160, 30 and 59 TCR-sequenced participants, respectively.

From the germline V gene (reference sequence), CDR1 is MNHEY and CDR2 is SMNVEV. Spanning cysteine to phenylalanine, the CDR3 consists of 14 amino acids. The DNA shown is the 42-base CDR3, in frame from base 1. V and J are truncated by 0 bases and 3 bases respectively, leaving an intervening sequence of 9 bases. Summary of the overall study and its limitations: The 56-69-year group was small, and its depth increase did not reach significance, likely because of low power. After two AZD1222 doses, spike-specific TCR breadth and depth were significantly higher than at day 0 and than in MenACWY recipients. The vaccine-associated CD4 TCRs covered the entire spike protein, and the dominant responses fell in regions 160-218 and 743-854. No day 14 peak-response samples were available, so repertoires were characterized only after the peak T cell response. Reportedly, close to half of the unique spike-specific TCRs recognized epitopes lying outside the regions that are mutated in the B.1.351 and B.1.1.7 variants. Conclusions about previously exposed vaccinees are limited, since just six AZD1222 recipients were seropositive for SARS-CoV-2 at baseline. Participants were mostly white British and included more females than males, and it was suggested by the authors that clonal diversity may have been underestimated.

This sample's time point label indicates: baseline before first vaccination. The vaccinee samples were drawn from two UK trials, COV001 and COV002, one of which was a single-blind randomized controlled phase 2/3 trial testing AZD1222 (ChAdOx1 nCoV-19) in healthy adults. For TCRbeta chain sequencing, PBMC samples from trial participants were taken at day 0 and at day 28 after the second dose. The CDR3 regions of human TCRbeta chains were analyzed by immunosequencing. Turning to the authors' computational methods: Repertoire TCRs were matched against a reference library of SARS-CoV-2-specific TCRs generated with the MIRA antigen-specificity platform. Breadth meant the fraction of unique TCRs that were SARS-CoV-2-associated, whereas depth meant the fraction of total T cells that were SARS-CoV-2-associated. Using the MIRA data, every spike-specific TCR was mapped to the spike region that the TCR reacted to and assigned to either a CD4 or a CD8 class. Log10-transformed breadth and depth values were compared by one-way ANOVA with Sidak's multiple comparisons tests. Held by TCRdb, this immuneACCESS table contains in-frame sequences only and omits some clones. Under half of the omission traces to an unresolved V gene where checked; the cause of the rest is unknown. The V and J calls and clone size were taken over from that table, and D and trimming were inferred from the DNA. This sample holds tens of thousands of clones; roughly 90% were observed only once. Roughly 20% of the sample lies in the top ten.

The receptor chain draws on TRBV27 and TRBJ2-7; perhaps TRBD2 is the D gene, with 5 bases matching. The clonotype was recovered from an adult in good health. The sequencing here drew on peripheral blood, taken on day 0 of AZD1222 vaccination. The sequenced DNA: TGTGCCAGCAGTTTATCTTTTCGGGGCTACGAGCAGTACTTC. Protein translation: CASSLSFRGYEQYF.